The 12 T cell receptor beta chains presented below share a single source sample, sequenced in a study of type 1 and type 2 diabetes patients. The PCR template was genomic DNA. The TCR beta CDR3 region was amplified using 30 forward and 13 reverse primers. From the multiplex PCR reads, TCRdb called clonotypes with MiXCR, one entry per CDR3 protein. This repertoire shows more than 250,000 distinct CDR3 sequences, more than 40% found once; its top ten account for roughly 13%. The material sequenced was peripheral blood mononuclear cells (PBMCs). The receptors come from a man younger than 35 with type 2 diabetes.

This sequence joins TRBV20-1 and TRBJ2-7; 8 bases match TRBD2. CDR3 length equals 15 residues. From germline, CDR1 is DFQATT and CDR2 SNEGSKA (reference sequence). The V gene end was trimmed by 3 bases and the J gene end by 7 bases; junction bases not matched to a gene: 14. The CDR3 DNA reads TGCAGTGCTAGCGCTCGTGCAGCGGGAGTTTGGGAGCAGTACTTC. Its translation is CSASARAAGVWEQYF.

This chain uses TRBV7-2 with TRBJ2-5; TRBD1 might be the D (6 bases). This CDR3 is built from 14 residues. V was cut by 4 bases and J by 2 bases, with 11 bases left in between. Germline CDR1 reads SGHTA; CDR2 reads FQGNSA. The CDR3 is CASSSQTGQETQYF. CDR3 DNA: TGTGCCAGCAGCTCCCAGACAGGACAAGAGACCCAGTACTTC.

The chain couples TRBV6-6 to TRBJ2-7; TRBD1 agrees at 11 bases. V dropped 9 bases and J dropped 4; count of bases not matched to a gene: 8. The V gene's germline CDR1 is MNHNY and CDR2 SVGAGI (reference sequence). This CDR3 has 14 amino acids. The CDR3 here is CASYTGTGGYEQYF. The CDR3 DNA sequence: TGTGCCAGTTACACCGGGACAGGGGGTTACGAGCAGTACTTC.

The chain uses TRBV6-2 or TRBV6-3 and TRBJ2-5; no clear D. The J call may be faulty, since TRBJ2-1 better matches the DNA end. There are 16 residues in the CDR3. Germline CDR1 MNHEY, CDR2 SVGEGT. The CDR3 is CASSYFGANSGNEQFF. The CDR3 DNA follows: TGTGCCAGCAGTTACTTTGGAGCAAATTCGGGCAATGAGCAGTTCTTC.

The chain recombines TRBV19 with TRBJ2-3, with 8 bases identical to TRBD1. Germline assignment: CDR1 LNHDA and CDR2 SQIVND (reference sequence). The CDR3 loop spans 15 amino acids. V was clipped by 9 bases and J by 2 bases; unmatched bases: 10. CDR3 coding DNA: TGTGCCAGCAAGGGACAGGCTCTATTCACAGATACGCAGTATTTT. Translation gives CASKGQALFTDTQYF.

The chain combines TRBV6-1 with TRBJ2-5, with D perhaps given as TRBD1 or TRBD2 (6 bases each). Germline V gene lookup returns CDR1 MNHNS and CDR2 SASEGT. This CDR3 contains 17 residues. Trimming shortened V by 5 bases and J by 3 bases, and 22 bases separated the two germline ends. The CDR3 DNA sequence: TGTGCCAGCAGTTACGGTTCGCGGGACATCCTAAAAGAGACCCAGTACTTC. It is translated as CASSYGSRDILKETQYF.

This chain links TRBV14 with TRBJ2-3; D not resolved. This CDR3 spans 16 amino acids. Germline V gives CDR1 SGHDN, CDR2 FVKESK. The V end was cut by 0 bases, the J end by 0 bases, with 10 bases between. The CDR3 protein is CASSQDAHYSTDTQYF. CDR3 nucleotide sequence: TGTGCCAGCAGCCAAGATGCCCACTATAGCACAGATACGCAGTATTTT.

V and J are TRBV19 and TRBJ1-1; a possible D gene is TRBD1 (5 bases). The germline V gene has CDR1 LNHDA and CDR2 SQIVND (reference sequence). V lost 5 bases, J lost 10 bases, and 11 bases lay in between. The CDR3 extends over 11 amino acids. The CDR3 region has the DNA TGTGCCAGTAGTGGGCAAAGGGGAGCTTTCTTT. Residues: CASSGQRGAFF.

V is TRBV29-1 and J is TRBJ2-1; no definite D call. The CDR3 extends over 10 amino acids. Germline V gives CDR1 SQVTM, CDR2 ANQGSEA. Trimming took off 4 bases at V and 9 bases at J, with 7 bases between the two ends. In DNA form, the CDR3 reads TGCAGCGTTGGGAAGGCTGAGCAGTTCTTC. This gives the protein CSVGKAEQFF.

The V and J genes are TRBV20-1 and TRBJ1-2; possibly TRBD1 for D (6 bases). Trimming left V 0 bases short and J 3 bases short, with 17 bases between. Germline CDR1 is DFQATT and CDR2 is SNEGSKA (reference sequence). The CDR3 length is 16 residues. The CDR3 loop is CSAREKGHGDHYGYTF. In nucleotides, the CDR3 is TGCAGTGCTAGAGAAAAGGGACATGGGGATCACTATGGCTACACCTTC.

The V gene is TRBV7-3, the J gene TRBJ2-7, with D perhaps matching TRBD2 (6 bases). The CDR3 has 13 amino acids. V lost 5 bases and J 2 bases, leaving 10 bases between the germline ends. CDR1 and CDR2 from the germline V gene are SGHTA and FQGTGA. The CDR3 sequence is CASSGGKTYEQYF. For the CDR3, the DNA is TGTGCCAGCAGCGGGGGGAAGACCTACGAGCAGTACTTC.

The CDR3 sequence: CASGFGTGATEAFF. DNA of the CDR3: TGTGCTAGTGGGTTCGGGACAGGGGCCACTGAAGCTTTCTTT. This chain uses TRBV12-5 with TRBJ1-1; the match to TRBD1 covers 10 bases. CDR1 is LGHNT and CDR2 is FRNRAP in the germline V gene. The V gene end was trimmed by 6 bases and the J gene end by 4 bases; junction bases not matched to a gene: 5. This CDR3 is built from 14 residues.